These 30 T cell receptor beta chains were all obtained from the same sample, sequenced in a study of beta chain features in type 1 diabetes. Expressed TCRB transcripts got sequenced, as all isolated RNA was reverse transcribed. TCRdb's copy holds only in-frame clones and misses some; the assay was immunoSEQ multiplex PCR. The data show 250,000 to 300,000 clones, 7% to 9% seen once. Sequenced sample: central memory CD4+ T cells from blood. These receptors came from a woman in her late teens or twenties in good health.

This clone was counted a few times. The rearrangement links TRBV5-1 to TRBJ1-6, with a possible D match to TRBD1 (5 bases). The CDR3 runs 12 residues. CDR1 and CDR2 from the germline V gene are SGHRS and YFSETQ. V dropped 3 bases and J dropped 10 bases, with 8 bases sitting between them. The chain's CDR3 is CASSSGSSPLHF. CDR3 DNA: TGCGCCAGCAGCTCAGGGAGCTCACCCCTCCACTTT.

The CDR3 region is CASSTRTGASYNEQFF. The CDR3 coding sequence is TGTGCCAGCAGCACCCGCACGGGGGCCTCCTACAATGAGCAGTTCTTC. This sequence joins TRBV5-4 and TRBJ2-1; either TRBD1 or TRBD2 may supply D (6 bases each). Germline CDR1 and CDR2: SGHNT and YYREEE (reference sequence). There are 16 residues in the CDR3. The germline V and J ends were trimmed by 4 bases and 0 bases, with 14 bases remaining between them.

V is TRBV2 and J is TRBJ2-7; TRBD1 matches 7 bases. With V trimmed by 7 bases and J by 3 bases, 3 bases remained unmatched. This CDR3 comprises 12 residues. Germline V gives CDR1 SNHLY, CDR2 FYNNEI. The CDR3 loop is CASKTGVYEQYF. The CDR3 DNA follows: TGTGCCAGCAAAACAGGGGTCTACGAGCAGTACTTC.

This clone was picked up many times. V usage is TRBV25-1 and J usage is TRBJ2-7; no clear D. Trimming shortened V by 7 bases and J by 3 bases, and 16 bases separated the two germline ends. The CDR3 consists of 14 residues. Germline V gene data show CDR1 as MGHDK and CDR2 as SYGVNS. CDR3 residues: CASTAQIRRYEQYV. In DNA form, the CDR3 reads TGTGCCAGCACAGCGCAGATCCGTCGCTACGAGCAGTACGTC.

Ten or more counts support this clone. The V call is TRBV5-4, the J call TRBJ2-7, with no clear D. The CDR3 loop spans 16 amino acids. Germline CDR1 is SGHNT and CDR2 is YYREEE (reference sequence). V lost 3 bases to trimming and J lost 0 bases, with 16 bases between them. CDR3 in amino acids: CASSSPDGLSSYEQYF. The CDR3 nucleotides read TGTGCCAGCAGCTCCCCGGACGGATTAAGCTCCTACGAGCAGTACTTC.

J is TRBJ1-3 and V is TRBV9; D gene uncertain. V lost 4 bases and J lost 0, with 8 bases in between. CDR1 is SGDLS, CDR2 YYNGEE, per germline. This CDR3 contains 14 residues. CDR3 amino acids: CASSSLSSGNTIYF. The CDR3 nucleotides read TGTGCCAGCAGCTCCCTCAGCTCTGGAAACACCATATATTTT.

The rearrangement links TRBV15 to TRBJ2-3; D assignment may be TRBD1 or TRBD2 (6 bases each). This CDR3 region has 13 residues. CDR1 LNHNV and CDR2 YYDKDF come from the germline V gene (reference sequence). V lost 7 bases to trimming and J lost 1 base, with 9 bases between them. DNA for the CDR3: TGTGCCACCAAACGGGGGCGCACAGATACGCAGTATTTT. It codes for CATKRGRTDTQYF.

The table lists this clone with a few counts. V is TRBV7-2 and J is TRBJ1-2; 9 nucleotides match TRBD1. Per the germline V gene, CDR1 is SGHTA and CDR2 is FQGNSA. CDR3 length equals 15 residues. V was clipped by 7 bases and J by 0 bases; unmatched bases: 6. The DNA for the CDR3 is TGTGCCAGCACCAAGGGACAGGGTGCTAACTATGGCTACACCTTC. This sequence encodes CASTKGQGANYGYTF.

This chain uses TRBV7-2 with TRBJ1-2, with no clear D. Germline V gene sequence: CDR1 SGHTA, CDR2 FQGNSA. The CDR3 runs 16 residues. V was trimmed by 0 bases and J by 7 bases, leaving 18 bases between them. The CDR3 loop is CASSLAPNAGLGGYTF. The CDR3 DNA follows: TGTGCCAGCAGCTTAGCTCCTAACGCAGGTCTCGGTGGCTACACCTTC.

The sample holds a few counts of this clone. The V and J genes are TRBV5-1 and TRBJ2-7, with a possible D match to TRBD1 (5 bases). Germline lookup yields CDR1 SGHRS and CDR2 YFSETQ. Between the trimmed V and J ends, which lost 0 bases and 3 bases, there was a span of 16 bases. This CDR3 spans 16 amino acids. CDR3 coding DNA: TGCGCCAGCAGCTTGGCACCTAGGGGTACGAACTACGAGCAGTACTTC. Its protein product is CASSLAPRGTNYEQYF. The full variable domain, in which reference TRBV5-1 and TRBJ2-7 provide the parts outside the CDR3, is KAGVTQTPRYLIKTRGQQVTLSCSPISGHRSVSWYQQTPGQGLQFLFEYFSETQRNKGNFPGRFSGRQFSNSRSEMNVSTLELGDSALYLCASSLAPRGTNYEQYFGPGTRLTVT.

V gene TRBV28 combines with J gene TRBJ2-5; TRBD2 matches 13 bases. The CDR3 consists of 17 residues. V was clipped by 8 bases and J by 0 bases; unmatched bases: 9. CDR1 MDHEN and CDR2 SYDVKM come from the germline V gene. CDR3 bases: TGTGCCAGCTCAGCCTTGGGACTAGCGGGGTACCAAGAGACCCAGTACTTC. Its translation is CASSALGLAGYQETQYF.

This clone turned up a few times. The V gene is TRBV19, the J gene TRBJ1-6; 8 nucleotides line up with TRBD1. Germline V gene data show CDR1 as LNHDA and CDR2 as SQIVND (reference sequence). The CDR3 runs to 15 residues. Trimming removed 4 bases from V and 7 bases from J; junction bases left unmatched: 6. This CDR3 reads CASSRPDRGNSPLHF. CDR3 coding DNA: TGTGCCAGTAGTAGACCCGACAGGGGAAATTCACCCCTCCACTTT.

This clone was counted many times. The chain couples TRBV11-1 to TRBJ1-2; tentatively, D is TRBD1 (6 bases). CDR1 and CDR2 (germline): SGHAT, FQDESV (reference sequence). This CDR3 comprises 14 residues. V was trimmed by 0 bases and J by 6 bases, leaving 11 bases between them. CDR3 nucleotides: TGTGCCAGCAGCTTAGCCGGACAGCCAAATGGCTACACCTTC. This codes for CASSLAGQPNGYTF.

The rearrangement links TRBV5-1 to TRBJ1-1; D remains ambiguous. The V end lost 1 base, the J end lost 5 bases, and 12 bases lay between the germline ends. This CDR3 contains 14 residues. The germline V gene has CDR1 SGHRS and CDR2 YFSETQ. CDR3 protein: CASSLLTEKTEAFF. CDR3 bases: TGCGCCAGCAGCTTGCTCACCGAGAAGACTGAAGCTTTCTTT.

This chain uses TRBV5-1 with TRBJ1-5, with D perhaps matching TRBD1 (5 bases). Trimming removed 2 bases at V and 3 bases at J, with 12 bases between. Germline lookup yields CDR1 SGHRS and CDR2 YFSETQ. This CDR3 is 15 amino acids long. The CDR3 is CASSFDSGPNQPQHF. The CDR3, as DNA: TGCGCCAGCAGCTTCGACAGTGGGCCCAATCAGCCCCAGCATTTT. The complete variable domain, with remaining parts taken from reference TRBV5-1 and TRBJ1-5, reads KAGVTQTPRYLIKTRGQQVTLSCSPISGHRSVSWYQQTPGQGLQFLFEYFSETQRNKGNFPGRFSGRQFSNSRSEMNVSTLELGDSALYLCASSFDSGPNQPQHFGDGTRLSIL.

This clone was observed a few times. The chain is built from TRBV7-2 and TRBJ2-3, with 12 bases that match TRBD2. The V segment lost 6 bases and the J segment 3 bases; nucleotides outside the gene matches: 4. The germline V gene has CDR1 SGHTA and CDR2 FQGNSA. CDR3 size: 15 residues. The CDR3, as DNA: TGTGCCAGCAGTTCGACTAGCGGGAGAACAGATACGCAGTATTTT. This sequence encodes CASSSTSGRTDTQYF.

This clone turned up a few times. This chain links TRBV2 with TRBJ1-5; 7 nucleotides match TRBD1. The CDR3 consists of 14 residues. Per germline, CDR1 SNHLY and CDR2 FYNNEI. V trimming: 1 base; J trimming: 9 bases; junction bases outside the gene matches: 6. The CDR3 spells CASSEGQGLRPQHF. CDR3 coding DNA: TGTGCCAGCAGTGAAGGACAGGGCTTGAGGCCCCAGCATTTT.

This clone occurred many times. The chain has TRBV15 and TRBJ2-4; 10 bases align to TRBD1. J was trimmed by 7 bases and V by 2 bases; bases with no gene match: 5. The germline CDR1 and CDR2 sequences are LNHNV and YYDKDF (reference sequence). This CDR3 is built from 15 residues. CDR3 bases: TGTGCCACCAGCAGAACCGGGACAGGGGATAACATTCAGTACTTC. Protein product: CATSRTGTGDNIQYF.

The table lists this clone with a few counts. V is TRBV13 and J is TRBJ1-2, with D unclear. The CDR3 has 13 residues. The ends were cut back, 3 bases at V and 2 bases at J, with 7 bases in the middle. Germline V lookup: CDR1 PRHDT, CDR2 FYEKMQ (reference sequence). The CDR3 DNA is TGTGCCAGCAGCTTGGGAATGAACTATGGCTACACCTTC. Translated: CASSLGMNYGYTF.

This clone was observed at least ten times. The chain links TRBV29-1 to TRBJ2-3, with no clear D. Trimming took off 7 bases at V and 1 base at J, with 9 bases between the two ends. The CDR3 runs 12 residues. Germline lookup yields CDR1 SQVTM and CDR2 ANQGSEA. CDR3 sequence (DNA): TGCAGCGCTGGAGTCGGCACAGATACGCAGTATTTT. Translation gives CSAGVGTDTQYF.

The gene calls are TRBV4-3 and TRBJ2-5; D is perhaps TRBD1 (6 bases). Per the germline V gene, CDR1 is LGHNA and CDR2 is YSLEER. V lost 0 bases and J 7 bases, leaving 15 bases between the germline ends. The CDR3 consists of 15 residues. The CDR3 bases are TGCGCCAGCAGCCAAGAAGGCGGGCAGGGGCGGACCCAGTACTTC. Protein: CASSQEGGQGRTQYF.

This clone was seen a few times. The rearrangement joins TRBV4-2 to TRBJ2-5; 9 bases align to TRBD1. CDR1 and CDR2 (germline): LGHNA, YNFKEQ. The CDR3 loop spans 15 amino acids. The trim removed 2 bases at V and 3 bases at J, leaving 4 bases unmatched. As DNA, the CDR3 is TGTGCCAGCAGCCAACCCGGGACAGGGAAAGAGACCCAGTACTTC. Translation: CASSQPGTGKETQYF.

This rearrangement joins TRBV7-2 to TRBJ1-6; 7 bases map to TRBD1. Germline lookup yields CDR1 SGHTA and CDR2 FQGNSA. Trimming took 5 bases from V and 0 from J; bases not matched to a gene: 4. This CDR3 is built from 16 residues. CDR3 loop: CASSPRQGSYNSPLHF. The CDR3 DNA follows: TGTGCCAGCAGCCCACGACAGGGCTCCTATAATTCACCCCTCCACTTT.

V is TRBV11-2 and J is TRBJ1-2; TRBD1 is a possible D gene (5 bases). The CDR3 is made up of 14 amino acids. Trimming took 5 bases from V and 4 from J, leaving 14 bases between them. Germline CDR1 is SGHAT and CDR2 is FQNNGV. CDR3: CASSPQGDLYGYTF. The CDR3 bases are TGTGCCAGCAGCCCTCAAGGGGATCTCTATGGCTACACCTTC.

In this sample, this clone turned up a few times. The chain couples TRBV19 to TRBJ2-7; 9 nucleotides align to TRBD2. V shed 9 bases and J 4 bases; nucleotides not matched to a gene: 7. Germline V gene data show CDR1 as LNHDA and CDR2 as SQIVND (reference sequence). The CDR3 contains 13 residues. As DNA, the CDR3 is TGTGCCAGCGCTAGCGGGATATCGTACGAGCAGTACTTC. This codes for CASASGISYEQYF. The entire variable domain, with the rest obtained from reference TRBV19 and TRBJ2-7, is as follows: DGGITQSPKYLFRKEGQNVTLSCEQNLNHDAMYWYRQDPGQGLRLIYYSQIVNDFQKGDIAEGYSVSREKKESFPLTVTSAQKNPTAFYLCASASGISYEQYFGPGTRLTVT.

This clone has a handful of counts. This CDR3 is CASSQKTGFTEQFF. CDR3 sequence (DNA): TGTGCCAGCAGCCAAAAGACAGGGTTTACTGAGCAGTTCTTC. The chain recombines TRBV7-9 with TRBJ2-1, with TRBD1 matching over 7 bases. The ends lost 5 bases at V and 9 bases at J; junction bases unmatched: 10. The CDR3 runs to 14 residues. CDR1 SEHNR and CDR2 FQNEAQ come from the germline V gene (reference sequence).

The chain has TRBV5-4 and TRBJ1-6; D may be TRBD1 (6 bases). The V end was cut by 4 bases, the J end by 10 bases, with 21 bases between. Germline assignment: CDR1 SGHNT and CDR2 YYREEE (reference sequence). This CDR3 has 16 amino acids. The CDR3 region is CASSASVSGGDSPLHF. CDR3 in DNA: TGTGCCAGCAGCGCGAGTGTGTCGGGGGGCGACTCACCCCTCCACTTT.

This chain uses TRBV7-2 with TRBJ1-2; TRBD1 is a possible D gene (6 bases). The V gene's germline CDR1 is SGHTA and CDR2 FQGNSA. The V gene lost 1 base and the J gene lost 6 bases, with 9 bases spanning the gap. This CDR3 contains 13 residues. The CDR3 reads CASSLVRGDGYTF. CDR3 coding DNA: TGTGCCAGCAGCTTAGTCAGGGGCGATGGCTACACCTTC. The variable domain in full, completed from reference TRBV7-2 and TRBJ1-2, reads GAGVSQSPSNKVTEKGKDVELRCDPISGHTALYWYRQSLGQGLEFLIYFQGNSAPDKSGLPSDRFSAERTGGSVSTLTIQRTQQEDSAVYLCASSLVRGDGYTFGSGTRLTVV.

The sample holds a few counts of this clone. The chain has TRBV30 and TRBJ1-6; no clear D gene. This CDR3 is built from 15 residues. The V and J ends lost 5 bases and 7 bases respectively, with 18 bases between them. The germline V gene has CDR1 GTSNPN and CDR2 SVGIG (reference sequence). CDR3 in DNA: TGTGCCTGGGCCTCCGCAGGCGTGATAAATTCACCCCTCCACTTT. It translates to CAWASAGVINSPLHF. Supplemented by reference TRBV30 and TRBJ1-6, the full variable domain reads SQTIHQWPATLVQPVGSPLSLECTVEGTSNPNLYWYRQAAGRGLQLLFYSVGIGQISSEVPQNLSASRPQDRQFILSSKKLLLSDSGFYLCAWASAGVINSPLHFGNGTRLTVT.

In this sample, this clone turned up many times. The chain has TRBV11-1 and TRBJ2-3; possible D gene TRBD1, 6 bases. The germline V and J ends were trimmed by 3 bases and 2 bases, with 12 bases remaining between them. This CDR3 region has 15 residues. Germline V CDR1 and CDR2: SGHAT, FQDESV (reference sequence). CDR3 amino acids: CASSLMGADTDTQYF. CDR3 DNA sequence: TGTGCCAGCAGCTTGATGGGGGCAGACACAGATACGCAGTATTTT.